The 20 T cell receptor beta chains given below trace back to one sample, sequenced in a study of a mutant IDH1 vaccine in newly diagnosed glioma. Their specific antigens are unknown. Here immunoSEQ multiplex PCR was the method, and the copy in TCRdb shows in-frame clones only, minus some. Of over 60,000 clones detected, approximately 90% appear once; the ten largest clones hold approximately 2%. Time point reported: week 11, during vaccination. One vaccine dose held 300 ug of mutant IDH1 20-mer peptide and came with topical imiquimod. The specimen was PBMCs, collected from a glioma patient whose treatment included an IDH1 peptide vaccine. These receptors all come from a middle-aged man with glioma.

In nucleotides, the CDR3 is TGTGCCAGCAGACGTTCCGGGACAGGGGAGGCAAAACTGTTTTTT. Its protein product is CASRRSGTGEAKLFF. The V and J genes are TRBV28 and TRBJ1-4; 10 bases are a match to TRBD1. CDR1 and CDR2 from the germline V gene are MDHEN and SYDVKM. CDR3 length equals 15 residues. J was trimmed by 10 bases and V by 6 bases; bases with no gene match: 11.

The chain has TRBV7-6 and TRBJ2-7, with unresolved D. In germline, CDR1 is SGHVS, CDR2 FNYEAQ. The CDR3 is 14 amino acids. V lost 1 base, J lost 5 bases, and 12 bases lay in between. CDR3 residues: CASSLGTGSDEQYF. Written as DNA, the CDR3 is TGTGCCAGCAGCTTAGGAACCGGATCGGACGAGCAGTACTTC.

This rearrangement joins TRBV27 to TRBJ1-2; 7 nucleotides match TRBD1. Germline V gives CDR1 MNHEY, CDR2 SMNVEV (reference sequence). The CDR3 is made up of 16 amino acids. Trimming cost V 2 bases and J 0 bases; bases outside gene matches: 6. The CDR3 loop reads CASSLTGAQTNYGYTF. CDR3 DNA: TGTGCCAGCAGTTTAACAGGGGCGCAAACTAACTATGGCTACACCTTC.

The chain has TRBV4-1 and TRBJ1-2; D might be TRBD1 (5 bases). The CDR3 has 17 amino acids. CDR1 MGHRA and CDR2 YSYEKL come from the germline V gene. Trimming left V 1 base short and J 2 bases short, with 17 bases between. CDR3 DNA sequence: TGCGCCAGCAGCCAAGTGGGGCAGACACTTCAAAACTATGGCTACACCTTC. This sequence encodes CASSQVGQTLQNYGYTF.

This rearrangement joins TRBV5-1 to TRBJ2-1, with 8 bases fitting TRBD1. V dropped 4 bases and J dropped 0; count of bases not matched to a gene: 6. The CDR3 is 16 amino acids. Germline V gives CDR1 SGHRS, CDR2 YFSETQ. CDR3: CASSTGQGSSYNEQFF. The CDR3 nucleotides are TGCGCCAGCAGCACCGGACAGGGAAGCTCCTACAATGAGCAGTTCTTC.

This clone has a handful of counts. The chain is built from TRBV11-2 and TRBJ2-4, with D maybe TRBD1 (6 bases). CDR3 length: 15 residues. Trimming took 4 bases from V and 1 from J, leaving 11 bases between them. The germline V gene has CDR1 SGHAT and CDR2 FQNNGV. CDR3 residues: CASSSLQGAKNIQYF. In DNA, the CDR3 is TGTGCCAGCAGCTCACTCCAGGGGGCCAAAAACATTCAGTACTTC. Based on the CDR3 plus reference TRBV11-2 and TRBJ2-4, the full variable domain is EAGVAQSPRYKIIEKRQSVAFWCNPISGHATLYWYQQILGQGPKLLIQFQNNGVVDDSQLPKDRFSAERLKGVDSTLKIQPAKLEDSAVYLCASSSLQGAKNIQYFGAGTRLSVL.

This clone has more than one count but fewer than ten. The chain recombines TRBV2 with TRBJ1-4; D is ambiguous. Trimming left V 0 bases short and J 0 bases short, with 8 bases between. Germline values: CDR1 SNHLY, CDR2 FYNNEI. This CDR3 region has 16 residues. The CDR3 spells CASSEALRTTNEKLFF. CDR3 bases: TGTGCCAGCAGTGAAGCGCTTCGGACAACTAATGAAAAACTGTTTTTT.

V gene TRBV7-3 combines with J gene TRBJ2-5; no firm D call. Deletions cut 1 base from V and 1 base from J, with 10 bases between. Germline CDR1 SGHTA, CDR2 FQGTGA. The length of the CDR3 is 15 residues. CDR3 residues: CASSLMGSPQETQYF. CDR3 DNA sequence: TGTGCCAGCAGCTTAATGGGAAGCCCCCAAGAGACCCAGTACTTC.

The rearrangement joins TRBV7-9 to TRBJ1-3; a possible D gene is TRBD1 (5 bases). The germline V gene encodes CDR1 SEHNR and CDR2 FQNEAQ (reference sequence). The V and J ends lost 3 bases and 0 bases respectively, with 12 bases between them. The CDR3 has 16 residues. CDR3 in DNA: TGTGCCAGCAGCTTCAGGGTCCCGAGCTCTGGAAACACCATATATTTT. Translation: CASSFRVPSSGNTIYF. The whole variable domain, filled in from reference TRBV7-9 and TRBJ1-3, reads DTGVSQNPRHKITKRGQNVTFRCDPISEHNRLYWYRQTLGQGPEFLTYFQNEAQLEKSRLLSDRFSAERPKGSFSTLEIQRTEQGDSAMYLCASSFRVPSSGNTIYFGEGSWLTVV.

The chain links TRBV6-6 to TRBJ2-7, with D uncertain. Trimming stripped 0 bases from V and 1 base from J, with 10 bases between. The CDR3 runs 15 residues. Germline V gives CDR1 MNHNY, CDR2 SVGAGI (reference sequence). The CDR3 coding sequence is TGTGCCAGCAGTTACTCGAATCCTACATCCTACGAGCAGTACTTC. This encodes CASSYSNPTSYEQYF.

The genes are TRBV6-6 and TRBJ2-2; no firm D call. Germline V gene lookup returns CDR1 MNHNY and CDR2 SVGAGI (reference sequence). V shed 0 bases and J shed 3 bases, with 8 bases lying between them. The CDR3 consists of 15 residues. In DNA, the CDR3 is TGTGCCAGCAGTTACTCGACAAGGGACACCGGGGAGCTGTTTTTT. Its translation is CASSYSTRDTGELFF.

The chain employs TRBV5-4 and TRBJ2-4, with D possibly TRBD2 on 6 matching bases. Trimming removed 4 bases at V and 7 bases at J, with 15 bases between. This CDR3 has 14 residues. From germline, CDR1 is SGHNT and CDR2 YYREEE (reference sequence). Here the CDR3 DNA reads TGTGCCAGCAGCGCAGCGGGCCTCGGGAACATTCAGTACTTC. Its protein product is CASSAAGLGNIQYF. The full variable domain, its missing parts supplied by reference TRBV5-4 and TRBJ2-4, is ETGVTQSPTHLIKTRGQQVTLRCSSQSGHNTVSWYQQALGQGPQFIFQYYREEENGRGNFPPRFSGLQFPNYSSELNVNALELDDSALYLCASSAAGLGNIQYFGAGTRLSVL.

CDR3: CAITPGTLSYEQYF. DNA for the CDR3: TGTGCCATCACACCCGGGACCCTCTCCTACGAGCAGTACTTC. The chain recombines TRBV10-3 with TRBJ2-5; D tentatively fits TRBD1 or TRBD2 (5 bases each). The DNA end is more similar to TRBJ2-7, so the J call may be wrong. CDR3 size: 14 residues. Germline CDR1 is ENHRY and CDR2 is SYGVKD.

The chain uses TRBV6-5 and TRBJ2-5; 11 nucleotides agree with TRBD1. The CDR3 covers 13 residues. Germline V gives CDR1 MNHEY, CDR2 SVGAGI. Trimming removed 6 bases from V and 4 bases from J; junction bases left unmatched: 1. The CDR3 bases are TGTGCCAGCAGGGACAGGGGGCCAGAGACCCAGTACTTC. This gives the protein CASRDRGPETQYF.

V is TRBV7-9 and J is TRBJ2-7; no firm D call. CDR1 is SEHNR and CDR2 is FQNEAQ in the germline V gene (reference sequence). This CDR3 contains 13 residues. V was cut by 5 bases and J by 1 base, with 9 bases left in between. The CDR3 spells CASSATESYEQYV. In DNA, the CDR3 is TGTGCCAGCAGCGCGACGGAGTCCTACGAGCAGTACGTC.

J is TRBJ1-1 and V is TRBV28, with 10 bases lining up with TRBD1. Per germline, CDR1 MDHEN and CDR2 SYDVKM. Trimming cost V 5 bases and J 4 bases; bases outside gene matches: 10. The CDR3 is 16 amino acids. The CDR3 nucleotides are TGTGCCAGCAGTCCGAGGACAGGGGGATGGTTCACTGAAGCTTTCTTT. It codes for CASSPRTGGWFTEAFF.

The chain is built from TRBV6-1 and TRBJ1-2, with no clear D. Trimming shortened V by 7 bases and J by 3 bases, and 15 bases separated the two germline ends. The CDR3 contains 14 residues. Germline V gene data show CDR1 as MNHNS and CDR2 as SASEGT. CDR3 DNA sequence: TGTGCCAGCAAAAGTGTCAGTTCCCACTATGGCTACACCTTC. The encoded protein is CASKSVSSHYGYTF.

The chain has TRBV25-1 and TRBJ2-2; 7 bases fit TRBD1. The CDR3 has 13 residues. Germline trimming cut 8 bases from V and 6 bases from J; bases unmatched to any gene: 6. Germline V lookup: CDR1 MGHDK, CDR2 SYGVNS. The CDR3 protein is CASATGESGELFF. In DNA form, the CDR3 reads TGTGCCAGCGCTACAGGGGAATCCGGGGAGCTGTTTTTT.

V and J are TRBV10-3 and TRBJ2-5; tentatively, D is TRBD2 (7 bases). The V gene lost 5 bases and the J gene lost 3 bases, with 13 bases spanning the gap. The CDR3 spans 14 residues. Germline lookup yields CDR1 ENHRY and CDR2 SYGVKD. CDR3 sequence: CAISQGGGEETQYF. The CDR3 DNA is TGTGCCATCAGTCAAGGAGGGGGGGAAGAGACCCAGTACTTC.

This clone was recorded only once. The rearrangement uses TRBV7-9 and TRBJ1-1; D is unresolved. This CDR3 region has 14 residues. Germline-derived CDR1 and CDR2 are SEHNR and FQNEAQ (reference sequence). V lost 5 bases and J 0 bases, leaving 10 bases between the germline ends. The CDR3 DNA follows: TGTGCCAGCAGCCCCGCGAGGGTGAACACTGAAGCTTTCTTT. Its protein is CASSPARVNTEAFF.